Below are 21 T cell receptor beta chains sequenced from a single sample in a study of cytomegalovirus exposure and HLA in healthy donors. PCR was performed using 60 Vbeta and 13 Jbeta primers. Profiled with immunoSEQ multiplex PCR; TCRdb holds only in-frame clones, not every one. The sample holds fewer than 200,000 clones, roughly 85% seen once. Sequencing input: PBMCs. All receptors come from a male donor in good health and CMV-seronegative.

This chain links TRBV30 with TRBJ2-7; D is perhaps TRBD2 (6 bases). Trimming cost V 5 bases and J 0 bases, with 17 bases left between them. CDR1 is GTSNPN and CDR2 is SVGIG in the germline V gene (reference sequence). This CDR3 is built from 15 residues. The CDR3 loop is CAWVRVGRSSYEQYF. The CDR3 DNA follows: TGTGCCTGGGTTCGAGTGGGGAGGAGCTCCTACGAGCAGTACTTC.

The chain couples TRBV30 to TRBJ2-1, with 8 positions matching TRBD2. This CDR3 has 15 residues. The germline CDR1 and CDR2 sequences are GTSNPN and SVGIG (reference sequence). V lost 5 bases, J lost 7 bases, and 13 bases stayed unmatched. Written as DNA, the CDR3 is TGTGCCTGGGACACGGGAGGGGGTCCCTTGAATGAGCAGTTCTTC. Protein: CAWDTGGGPLNEQFF.

V gene TRBV5-1 combines with J gene TRBJ1-1, with TRBD1 as a possible D gene (5 bases). CDR1 is SGHRS, CDR2 YFSETQ, per germline. V dropped 0 bases and J dropped 4 bases, with 19 bases sitting between them. This CDR3 has 17 amino acids. CDR3 protein: CASSLGKTVTLVTEAFF. In DNA, the CDR3 is TGCGCCAGCAGCTTGGGGAAGACAGTAACTCTCGTCACTGAAGCTTTCTTT.

The gene calls are TRBV5-1 and TRBJ2-5, with 8 bases matching TRBD2. The CDR3 loop spans 16 amino acids. V dropped 2 bases and J dropped 2; count of bases not matched to a gene: 8. Looked up from germline, CDR1 is SGHRS and CDR2 is YFSETQ. DNA of the CDR3: TGCGCCAGCAGCTTACGGGGGGGAGCCGTACAAGAGACCCAGTACTTC. It is translated as CASSLRGGAVQETQYF. The complete variable domain, with remaining parts taken from reference TRBV5-1 and TRBJ2-5, reads KAGVTQTPRYLIKTRGQQVTLSCSPISGHRSVSWYQQTPGQGLQFLFEYFSETQRNKGNFPGRFSGRQFSNSRSEMNVSTLELGDSALYLCASSLRGGAVQETQYFGPGTRLLVL.

The chain has TRBV27 and TRBJ1-5; D is undetermined. V was cut by 5 bases and J by 0 bases, with 8 bases left in between. This CDR3 has 14 amino acids. From germline, CDR1 is MNHEY and CDR2 SMNVEV (reference sequence). The CDR3: CASSPLNSNQPQHF. The CDR3 nucleotides read TGTGCCAGCAGTCCACTGAATAGCAATCAGCCCCAGCATTTT.

The genes are TRBV7-6 and TRBJ2-3; the match to TRBD2 covers 8 bases. Germline V CDR1 and CDR2: SGHVS, FNYEAQ. V was clipped by 3 bases and J by 5 bases; unmatched bases: 4. This CDR3 contains 14 residues. In nucleotides, the CDR3 is TGTGCCAGCAGCTTCGGGGGGGGTCAAGATACGCAGTATTTT. This codes for CASSFGGGQDTQYF.

The V gene is TRBV5-1, the J gene TRBJ1-1, with 10 bases aligning to TRBD1. The V and J ends lost 4 bases and 7 bases, in that order; junction bases with no gene match: 4. Germline CDR1 reads SGHRS; CDR2 reads YFSETQ. The CDR3 totals 13 residues. CDR3 bases: TGCGCCAGCAGCCCAGGACAGGGGGATGAAGCTTTCTTT. Residues: CASSPGQGDEAFF.

This clone was recorded at least ten times. This chain uses TRBV4-1 with TRBJ2-1; D remains unclear. Germline CDR1 is MGHRA and CDR2 is YSYEKL. This CDR3 region has 16 residues. V was shortened by 3 bases and J by 2 bases, with 14 bases between the two germline ends. CDR3 bases: TGCGCCAGCAGCCAGCTTGACTTATTAACCTACAATGAGCAGTTCTTC. It encodes CASSQLDLLTYNEQFF.

This chain connects TRBV9 to TRBJ1-2; TRBD1 aligns across 7 bases. The CDR3 length is 12 residues. V dropped 3 bases and J dropped 4; count of bases not matched to a gene: 0. Germline assignment: CDR1 SGDLS and CDR2 YYNGEE. CDR3 DNA: TGTGCCAGCAGCGGGGACAGCTATGGCTACACCTTC. Protein: CASSGDSYGYTF.

The chain carries TRBV13 and TRBJ2-7; 7 bases agree with TRBD2. The CDR3 totals 16 residues. Losses at the gene ends were 5 bases for V and 3 bases for J; bases not matched to a gene: 13. The germline V gene has CDR1 PRHDT and CDR2 FYEKMQ (reference sequence). The CDR3 region is CASSLTSGTPYYEQYF. The CDR3, as DNA: TGTGCCAGCAGCCTAACCAGCGGGACCCCATACTACGAGCAGTACTTC.

This rearrangement joins TRBV19 to TRBJ2-2, with 11 nucleotides matching TRBD2. The CDR3 spans 17 residues. CDR1 is LNHDA and CDR2 is SQIVND in the germline V gene (reference sequence). V lost 3 bases to trimming and J lost 5 bases; unmatched junction nucleotides: 8. CDR3: CASSIVAGGPETGELFF. Here the CDR3 DNA reads TGTGCCAGTAGTATCGTAGCGGGGGGGCCGGAGACCGGGGAGCTGTTTTTT.

The chain uses TRBV7-2 and TRBJ2-7, with D possibly TRBD2 on 6 matching bases. Germline V gives CDR1 SGHTA, CDR2 FQGNSA. This CDR3 region has 14 residues. V lost 5 bases to trimming and J lost 10 bases, with 21 bases between them. The CDR3 bases are TGTGCCAGCAGCGCCCGGAGGGAAGGTCCCCGTCAGTACTTC. Amino acids: CASSARREGPRQYF. Complete variable domain (other parts from reference TRBV7-2 and TRBJ2-7): GAGVSQSPSNKVTEKGKDVELRCDPISGHTALYWYRQSLGQGLEFLIYFQGNSAPDKSGLPSDRFSAERTGGSVSTLTIQRTQQEDSAVYLCASSARREGPRQYFGPGTRLTVT.

Note on this clone: Different DNA sequences within this sample yield the same CDR3. CDR3 DNA: TGTGCCAGTAGTATAGACCCTAGGCAGCCCCAGCATTTT. Protein product: CASSIDPRQPQHF. The V and J genes are TRBV19 and TRBJ1-5; the D is unclear. The V gene's germline CDR1 is LNHDA and CDR2 SQIVND (reference sequence). Trimming took off 0 bases at V and 7 bases at J, with 7 bases between the two ends. This CDR3 contains 13 residues.

This chain joins TRBV6-1 and TRBJ1-1; perhaps TRBD1 as D (6 bases). Germline CDR1 is MNHNS and CDR2 is SASEGT. The CDR3 covers 11 residues. V lost 8 bases and J 11 bases, leaving 15 bases between the germline ends. This CDR3 is CASSTGFMAFF. The CDR3 DNA follows: TGTGCCAGCTCAACAGGGTTTATGGCTTTCTTT.

This clone came up a few times. The chain has TRBV6-5 and TRBJ2-2; possibly TRBD2 for D (5 bases). V gave up 10 bases and J gave up 11 bases, with 14 bases separating them. Germline V gene data show CDR1 as MNHEY and CDR2 as SVGAGI. This CDR3 contains 11 residues. CDR3 sequence: CATYYRGELFF. CDR3 nucleotides: TGTGCCACTTACTACCGGGGAGAGCTGTTTTTT.

This clone has only a few counts. The J gene is TRBJ2-7, the V gene TRBV27; TRBD1 is a possible D gene (6 bases). V was pared by 9 bases and J by 2 bases, with 11 bases between. The CDR3 loop spans 12 amino acids. Germline V gives CDR1 MNHEY, CDR2 SMNVEV (reference sequence). Here the CDR3 DNA reads TGTGCCAGTACAGGGTCGGCCTACGAGCAGTACTTC. Protein product: CASTGSAYEQYF.

V gene TRBV2 combines with J gene TRBJ2-2, with TRBD2 matching over 9 bases. Per germline, CDR1 SNHLY and CDR2 FYNNEI. The V and J ends lost 8 bases and 5 bases, in that order; junction bases with no gene match: 9. The length of the CDR3 is 15 residues. Here the CDR3 reads CASSSLAGGTGELFF. CDR3 nucleotides: TGTGCCAGCTCTTCTCTGGCGGGAGGGACCGGGGAGCTGTTTTTT.

The rearrangement links TRBV10-3 to TRBJ2-3; 10 bases are shared with TRBD2. The CDR3 runs 15 residues. The germline CDR1 and CDR2 sequences are ENHRY and SYGVKD. V lost 8 bases and J lost 0; bases outside the gene matches: 5. This CDR3 is CAIHSGRASTDTQYF. For the CDR3, the DNA is TGTGCCATCCACAGCGGGAGGGCAAGCACAGATACGCAGTATTTT.

A few counts support this clone. The gene calls are TRBV7-3 and TRBJ2-5; 9 bases map to TRBD1. Germline CDR1 reads SGHTA; CDR2 reads FQGTGA. The CDR3 has 16 amino acids. V shed 5 bases and J 2 bases; nucleotides not matched to a gene: 9. CDR3 in DNA: TGTGCCAGCAGCCTCGGGACAGGGCCCCATCAAGAGACCCAGTACTTC. Protein sequence: CASSLGTGPHQETQYF.

This sequence joins TRBV7-9 and TRBJ2-7; TRBD1 is a possible D gene (7 bases). V shed 5 bases and J shed 5 bases, with 19 bases lying between them. The germline V gene encodes CDR1 SEHNR and CDR2 FQNEAQ (reference sequence). This CDR3 is built from 15 residues. This CDR3 reads CASSPDDREADEQYF. In nucleotides, the CDR3 is TGTGCCAGCAGCCCCGATGACAGGGAGGCGGACGAGCAGTACTTC. Based on the CDR3 plus reference TRBV7-9 and TRBJ2-7, the full variable domain is DTGVSQNPRHKITKRGQNVTFRCDPISEHNRLYWYRQTLGQGPEFLTYFQNEAQLEKSRLLSDRFSAERPKGSFSTLEIQRTEQGDSAMYLCASSPDDREADEQYFGPGTRLTVT.

This clone was recorded once. The chain carries TRBV27 and TRBJ2-7, with TRBD2 as a possible D gene (7 bases). This CDR3 spans 17 amino acids. V was trimmed by 5 bases and J by 2 bases, leaving 22 bases between them. CDR1 MNHEY and CDR2 SMNVEV come from the germline V gene (reference sequence). CDR3 nucleotide sequence: TGTGCCAGCAGTACACCATTCCGGGGGGCTTCCCCCTACGAGCAGTACTTC. Translating it yields CASSTPFRGASPYEQYF.